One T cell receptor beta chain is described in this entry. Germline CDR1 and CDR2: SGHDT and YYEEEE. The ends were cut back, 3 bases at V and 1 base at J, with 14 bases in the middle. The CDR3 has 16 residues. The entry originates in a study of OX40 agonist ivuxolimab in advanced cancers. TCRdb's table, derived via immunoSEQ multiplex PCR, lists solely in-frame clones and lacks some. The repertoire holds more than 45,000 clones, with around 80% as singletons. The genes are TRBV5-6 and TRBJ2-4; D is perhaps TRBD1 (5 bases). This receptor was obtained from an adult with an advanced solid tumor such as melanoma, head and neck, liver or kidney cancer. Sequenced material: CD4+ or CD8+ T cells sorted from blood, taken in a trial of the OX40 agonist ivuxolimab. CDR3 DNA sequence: TGTGCCAGCAGCTATGGGGCAGGGTTTGCCAAAAACATTCAGTACTTC. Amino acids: CASSYGAGFAKNIQYF. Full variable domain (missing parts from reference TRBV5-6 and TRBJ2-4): DAGVTQSPTHLIKTRGQQVTLRCSPKSGHDTVSWYQQALGQGPQFIFQYYEEEERQRGNFPDRFSGHQFPNYSSELNVNALLLGDSALYLCASSYGAGFAKNIQYFGAGTRLSVL.